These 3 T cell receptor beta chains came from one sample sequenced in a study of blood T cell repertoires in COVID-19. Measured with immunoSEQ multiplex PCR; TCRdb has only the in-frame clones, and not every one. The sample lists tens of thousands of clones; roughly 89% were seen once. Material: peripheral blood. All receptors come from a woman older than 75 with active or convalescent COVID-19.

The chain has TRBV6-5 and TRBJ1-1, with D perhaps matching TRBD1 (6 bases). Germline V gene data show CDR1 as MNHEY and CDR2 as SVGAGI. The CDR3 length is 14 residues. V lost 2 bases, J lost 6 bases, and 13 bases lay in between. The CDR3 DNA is TGTGCCAGCAGTTACCAACGGGGGGCATCTGAAGCTTTCTTT. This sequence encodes CASSYQRGASEAFF.

This chain's CDR3 is CSVEDRVSAYEQYF. The CDR3 bases are TGCAGCGTTGAAGATCGGGTTAGCGCCTACGAGCAGTACTTC. The chain has TRBV29-1 and TRBJ2-7, with D possibly being TRBD2 (5 bases). Trimming stripped 0 bases from V and 2 bases from J, with 11 bases between. The CDR3 covers 14 residues. Germline CDR1 is SQVTM and CDR2 is ANQGSEA.

The CDR3 here is CASSWTSTIGTGELFF. As DNA, the CDR3 is TGCGCCAGCAGCTGGACTAGCACGATAGGCACCGGGGAGCTGTTTTTT. The rearrangement uses TRBV5-1 and TRBJ2-2, with TRBD2 matching over 8 bases. The CDR3 has 16 residues. CDR1 is SGHRS, CDR2 YFSETQ, per germline. V lost 3 bases, J lost 4 bases, and 8 bases stayed unmatched.